Below are 11 T cell receptor beta chains sequenced from a single sample in a study of tissue T cells after allogeneic stem cell transplantation. Assay used: immunoSEQ multiplex PCR; TCRdb lists only in-frame clones, some missing. This table holds roughly 3,000 clones, 45% to 50% found once. The time point denotes: mouse harvest day 14 after allogeneic transplant. The graft held 10^6 splenic CD5+ T cells and 10^7 T-cell-depleted bone marrow cells. Sequenced material: lymph node tissue. Receptor source: a female BALB/c mouse given C57BL/6 T cells with graft-versus-host disease after an allogeneic hematopoietic cell transplant.

This clone was recorded a few times. The gene symbols are mouse symbols. The read halts 1 residue ahead of the CDR3 end, with the missing end drawn from the germline J gene. The chain couples TRBV13-2 to TRBJ1-6; 7 nucleotides match TRBD1. TRBJ1-6 carries the ORF label, with uncertain function. In germline, CDR1 is NNHNN, CDR2 SYGAGS (reference sequence). The CDR3 spans 16 residues. After removal of 3 bases from V and 2 bases from J, the junction contained 5 bases not matched to a gene. CDR3 bases read: TGTGCCAGCGGTGGGAGCCAGGGGGCCTATAATTCGCCCCTCTAC. Amino acids: CASGGSQGAYNSPLY. The CDR3, in full, reads CASGGSQGAYNSPLYF.

By sample fraction, this clone is medium-sized. Germline and genes here are mouse. The DNA ends 1 residue before the CDR3 does, and the rest of the CDR3 is filled in from the germline J gene. V usage is TRBV1 and J usage is TRBJ2-7; 7 bases agree with TRBD1. Germline CDR1 and CDR2: NSQYPW and LRSPGD (reference sequence). This CDR3 region has 12 residues. Unmatched junction bases numbered 0, after V lost 3 bases and J lost 4 bases. The CDR3 region is CTCSAGQYEQYF. Incomplete CDR3 DNA: TGCACCTGCAGTGCGGGACAGTATGAACAGTAC.

Worth noting for this clone: The gene symbols are mouse symbols. The DNA ends 1 residue before the CDR3 does, and the rest of the CDR3 is filled in from the germline J gene. The J gene is TRBJ2-4, the V gene TRBV23. CDR1 and CDR2 (germline): KGHTA, FQNQQP. The CDR3 spans 15 residues. CDR3 DNA (partial): TGCCCCAGCAGTCAATCGAAGGGCTGGAGAAACACCTTGTAC. Its protein is CPSSQSKGWRNTLY. The full CDR3 reads CPSSQSKGWRNTLYF.

Concerning this clone: Genes and germline come from the mouse. The read comes to an end 1 residue before the CDR3 does, leaving the germline J gene to fill in the end. J is TRBJ2-2 and V is TRBV5; unclear D gene. Per germline, CDR1 LGHNA and CDR2 YNLKQL (reference sequence). The ends were cut back, 0 bases at V and 1 base at J, with 6 bases in the middle. The CDR3 extends over 15 amino acids. CDR3 region: CASSQDNRNTGQLYF. The DNA read from the CDR3 is TGTGCCAGCAGCCAAGATAACAGAAACACCGGGCAGCTCTAC.

On this clone itself: Gene names refer to mouse genes. The read terminates 1 residue ahead of where the CDR3 ends, so the germline J gene completes it. This rearrangement joins TRBV3 to TRBJ1-6; D not certain. TRBJ1-6 has ORF status, its function being uncertain. V lost 1 base and J 7 bases, leaving 5 bases between the germline ends. Germline V gene data show CDR1 as SNHLY and CDR2 as FYNGKV (reference sequence). CDR3 length: 13 amino acids. The part of the CDR3 DNA that was read is TGTGCCAGCAGCTTAGATGGAAATTCGCCCCTCTAC. Encoded protein: CASSLDGNSPLY. The entire CDR3 protein reads CASSLDGNSPLYF.

This clone was detected a few times. Mouse gene names apply. The read halts 1 residue ahead of the CDR3 end, with the missing end drawn from the germline J gene. The rearrangement links TRBV13-3 to TRBJ2-7; D perhaps matches TRBD2 (6 bases). Per the germline V gene, CDR1 is NNHDY and CDR2 is SYVADS. Trimming took 1 base from V and 4 from J, leaving 12 bases between them. The CDR3 is made up of 14 amino acids. The covered CDR3 bases are TGTGCCAGCAGTGATCCTGGGGTTCCTTATGAACAGTAC. Its protein product is CASSDPGVPYEQY. The whole CDR3 sequence is CASSDPGVPYEQYF.

About this clone: The listed genes are named as in mouse. Read sequence stops 1 residue before the CDR3 end, and the germline J gene provides the missing end. The chain employs TRBV14 and TRBJ2-7; D gene ambiguous. CDR1 is SGHDT and CDR2 is FRDEAV in the germline V gene. There are 13 residues in the CDR3. V lost 5 bases and J 3 bases, leaving 12 bases between the germline ends. The CDR3 region is CASSQDRDYEQYF. Partial CDR3 DNA: TGTGCCAGCAGCCAAGATCGGGACTATGAACAGTAC. Variable domain in full (rest from reference TRBV14 and TRBJ2-7): EAGVTQSPRYAVLQEGQAVSFWCDPISGHDTLYWYQQPRDQGPQLLVYFRDEAVIDNSQLPSDRFSAVRPKGTNSTLKIQSAKQGDTATYLCASSQDRDYEQYFGPGTRLTVL.

This clone is medium-sized by share. The germline and genes are mouse ones. The read ends 1 residue early relative to the CDR3; the germline J gene fills the gap. The V call is TRBV23, the J call TRBJ2-7; the table's TRBD2 call for D was not verified on the DNA. The germline V gene has CDR1 KGHTA and CDR2 FQNQQP. CDR3 length: 14 residues. CDR3 DNA (partial): TGCTCCAGCAGTCAATCGGCTGGGGACTATGAACAGTAC. Its protein is CSSSQSAGDYEQY. The complete CDR3 protein is CSSSQSAGDYEQYF. The variable domain in full, completed from reference TRBV23 and TRBJ2-7, reads DAAVTQKPRYLIKMKGQEAEMKCIPEKGHTAVFWYQQKQSKELKFLIYFQNQQPLDQIDMVKERFSAVCPSSSLCSLGIRTCEAEDSALYLCSSSQSAGDYEQYFGPGTRLTVL.

As to this clone: Any gene name here is a mouse gene name. The CDR3 goes on 1 residue after the read ends, and that part is filled in from the germline J gene. The V and J genes are TRBV23 and TRBJ2-1. CDR3 length: 11 residues. Looked up from germline, CDR1 is KGHTA and CDR2 is FQNQQP. CDR3 DNA, as far as it was read: TGCTCCAGCAGTCAAGAGGCTGAGCAGTTC. Translating it yields CSSSQEAEQF. The entire CDR3 protein reads CSSSQEAEQFF.

The table lists this clone with a count of one. One end of the junction is discordant with germline, which a read error may explain. The gene symbols are mouse symbols. The read terminates 1 residue ahead of where the CDR3 ends, so the germline J gene completes it. The gene calls are TRBV13-2 and TRBJ2-3; D unclear. This CDR3 has 14 amino acids. CDR1 is NNHNN and CDR2 is SYGAGS in the germline V gene (reference sequence). CDR3 protein: CASSDAGSAETLYF. CDR3 DNA, as far as it was read: TGTGCCAGCAGTGATGCTGGTAGTGCAGAAACGCTGTAT.

In regard to this clone: Genes here carry mouse names. The read terminates 1 residue before the CDR3 end, so the remaining end is supplied by the germline J gene. The chain uses TRBV31 and TRBJ2-7; TRBD1 matches 7 bases. The CDR3 runs 13 residues. Germline values: CDR1 GKSSPN, CDR2 SITVG. V gave up 1 base and J gave up 0 bases; unmatched junction bases: 0. The DNA read from the CDR3 is TGTGCCTGGAGTCCAGGGGGCTCCTATGAACAGTAC. Translated, it gives CAWSPGGSYEQY. The whole CDR3 region reads CAWSPGGSYEQYF.